These 2 T cell receptor beta chains were sequenced from one sample in a study of PD-1 blockade in classical Hodgkin lymphoma. The table came from immunoSEQ multiplex PCR; TCRdb's copy has only in-frame clones and leaves some out. The data hold around 65,000 clones, with 70% to 90% observed a single time. The time point was: cycle 4 day 1 (C4D1), after about 6 weeks of nivolumab. Patients all relapsed after autologous stem cell transplantation, and there was variation in brentuximab vedotin exposure. This specimen consisted of peripheral blood mononuclear cells (PBMCs), obtained before the fourth cycle of nivolumab. All receptors derive from a human donor with classical Hodgkin lymphoma.

The chain is built from TRBV7-2 and TRBJ2-7; no firm D call. The CDR3 extends over 14 amino acids. Trimming left V 3 bases short and J 3 bases short, with 12 bases between. Per the germline V gene, CDR1 is SGHTA and CDR2 is FQGNSA. This chain's CDR3 is CASSFPPRNYEQYF. The CDR3 nucleotides are TGTGCCAGCAGCTTTCCCCCCAGGAACTACGAGCAGTACTTC.

The rearrangement links TRBV5-1 to TRBJ1-6; D unclear. The V and J ends lost 3 bases and 9 bases respectively, with 19 bases between them. CDR3 size: 16 residues. Germline V lookup: CDR1 SGHRS, CDR2 YFSETQ. CDR3 region: CASSSDHGEGSSPLHF. CDR3 in DNA: TGCGCCAGCAGCTCGGACCATGGAGAGGGTAGTTCACCCCTCCACTTT.